These 2 T cell receptor beta chains share one sample of origin, sequenced in a study of yellow fever vaccine responses in identical twins. One entry per CDR3 protein, called by TCRdb with MiXCR from the RT-PCR reads. Of over 20,000 distinct CDR3 sequences listed, under 85% are singletons. Sequenced here: T cells from blood (PBMCs), unsorted or a sorted subset (not recorded which), sampled before or after yellow fever vaccination (not recorded which). Source of these receptors: a woman under 30 who received the yellow fever vaccine.

J is TRBJ2-2 and V is TRBV11-1; D not certain. Between the trimmed V and J ends, which lost 1 base and 4 bases, there was a span of 7 bases. Looked up from germline, CDR1 is SGHAT and CDR2 is FQDESV (reference sequence). The CDR3 runs 14 residues. Here the CDR3 DNA reads TGTGCCAGCAGCTTAGACGGGCCCACCGGGGAGCTGTTTTTT. Amino acid sequence: CASSLDGPTGELFF.

There are a few counts of this clonotype. This chain joins TRBV5-6 and TRBJ2-1; TRBD1 is a possible D gene (6 bases). The ends were cut back, 3 bases at V and 0 bases at J, with 16 bases in the middle. The germline CDR1 and CDR2 sequences are SGHDT and YYEEEE. CDR3 length equals 17 residues. This CDR3 reads CASSSIRGEISYNEQFF. CDR3 DNA: TGTGCCAGCAGCTCTATCAGGGGCGAAATCTCCTACAATGAGCAGTTCTTC.